This T cell receptor (beta chain) was profiled in a study of blood T cell repertoires in COVID-19. Germline lookup yields CDR1 MNHEY and CDR2 SVGAGI. The CDR3 runs to 16 residues. J gave up 4 bases and V 2 bases, and 6 bases lay outside the gene matches. Source study methods: Reference gene primers were amplified, and this amplification served to estimate nucleated cell counts. Profiling relied on immunoSEQ multiplex PCR, and the TCRdb table lists in-frame clones only, not all of them. The V and J calls and the clone size are those of that table, but D and trimming were determined from the DNA. Among over 130,000 clones, around 90% were seen once, and the ten largest hold about 4.2%. This clone showed up just once.

The source of this sequence is a woman between 55 and 75 years old with active or convalescent COVID-19. Sequenced input: peripheral blood. The chain carries TRBV6-5 and TRBJ1-4; TRBD1 matches 8 bases. The CDR3, as DNA: TGTGCCAGCAGTTACGGTCAGGGGGCGGTTAATGAAAAACTGTTTTTT. Translating gives CASSYGQGAVNEKLFF.